This TCR beta chain stems from a study of blood T cell repertoires in COVID-19. Study-wide background: Acute and convalescent COVID-19 specimens originated in the United States, Italy and Spain. T cells, B-cell-depleted T cells, or PBMCs provided the cDNA or gDNA that served as material.

Here immunoSEQ multiplex PCR was the method, and the copy in TCRdb shows in-frame clones only, minus some. The repertoire has about 200,000 clones, around 87% of them found once; the top ten carry around 2.4%. Germline assignment: CDR1 SQVTM and CDR2 ANQGSEA. The CDR3 loop spans 12 amino acids. Trimming cost V 4 bases and J 4 bases, with 10 bases left between them. This clonotype was sampled from a woman in her 30s who had recovered from COVID-19. Sequenced: PBMCs or T cells enriched from blood (not recorded which). J is TRBJ2-5 and V is TRBV29-1; D ambiguous. The CDR3 nucleotides are TGCAGCGTTGGTGACGGAGTAGAGACCCAGTACTTC. It yields the protein CSVGDGVETQYF. The full variable domain, in which reference TRBV29-1 and TRBJ2-5 provide the parts outside the CDR3, is SAVISQKPSRDICQRGTSLTIQCQVDSQVTMMFWYRQQPGQSLTLIATANQGSEATYESGFVIDKFPISRPNLTFSTLTVSNMSPEDSSIYLCSVGDGVETQYFGPGTRLLVL.